The 11 T cell receptor beta chains listed next were all sequenced from one sample in a study of T cell changes during pregnancy in multiple sclerosis. The method was immunoSEQ multiplex PCR; TCRdb's version includes in-frame clones alone and lacks a portion of them. Found here are around 80,000 clones, about 91% of them singletons; the top ten hold 2.6%. The sequencing used peripheral blood, collected before pregnancy. These receptors originate from a female donor with multiple sclerosis, enrolled in a pregnancy study.

DNA for the CDR3: TGTGCCAGCAGCTCCCCCGGGACAGAGGGAAAAGAGACCCAGTACTTC. Amino acid sequence: CASSSPGTEGKETQYF. The chain carries TRBV5-4 and TRBJ2-5, with 7 nucleotides matching TRBD1. The V gene end was trimmed by 3 bases and the J gene end by 3 bases; junction bases not matched to a gene: 11. The CDR3 covers 16 residues. Germline loops: CDR1 SGHNT, CDR2 YYREEE (reference sequence).

V and J are TRBV9 and TRBJ1-2; D may be TRBD1 (5 bases). The V end was cut by 2 bases, the J end by 3 bases, with 11 bases between. Germline CDR1 SGDLS, CDR2 YYNGEE. The CDR3 runs 14 residues. The CDR3 loop is CASSVRVGDYGYTF. The CDR3 DNA follows: TGTGCCAGCAGCGTCAGGGTTGGCGACTATGGCTACACCTTC. Filled out from reference TRBV9 and TRBJ1-2, the complete variable domain reads DSGVTQTPKHLITATGQRVTLRCSPRSGDLSVYWYQQSLDQGLQFLIQYYNGEERAKGNILERFSAQQFPDLHSELNLSSLELGDSALYFCASSVRVGDYGYTFGSGTRLTVV.

This clone was seen more than once but under ten times. This chain joins TRBV4-1 and TRBJ1-1, with D uncertain. V lost 0 bases to trimming and J lost 7 bases, with 6 bases between them. This CDR3 has 12 amino acids. The germline V gene has CDR1 MGHRA and CDR2 YSYEKL. In DNA form, the CDR3 reads TGCGCCAGCAGCCAAGATAGAGTTGAAGCTTTCTTT. It specifies CASSQDRVEAFF.

CDR3: CASSIPDRGHTEAFF. DNA of the CDR3: TGTGCCAGCAGCATACCTGACAGGGGGCACACTGAAGCTTTCTTT. This chain connects TRBV7-9 to TRBJ1-1, with TRBD1 identical over 10 bases. V was clipped by 5 bases and J by 3 bases; unmatched bases: 6. The germline V gene has CDR1 SEHNR and CDR2 FQNEAQ (reference sequence). The CDR3 spans 15 residues.

The chain links TRBV6-5 to TRBJ2-2; the match to TRBD1 covers 8 bases. The germline CDR1 and CDR2 sequences are MNHEY and SVGAGI. This CDR3 has 16 residues. V dropped 2 bases and J dropped 4; count of bases not matched to a gene: 6. This chain's CDR3 is CASSYLGQATTGELFF. In DNA, the CDR3 is TGTGCCAGCAGTTACCTGGGACAGGCGACCACCGGGGAGCTGTTTTTT.

V and J are TRBV19 and TRBJ1-5, with 8 bases lining up with TRBD1. V lost 6 bases, J lost 3 bases, and 16 bases stayed unmatched. The CDR3 sequence is 18 residues long. Germline V lookup: CDR1 LNHDA, CDR2 SQIVND (reference sequence). This CDR3 reads CASSLRRGPGVINQPQHF. The CDR3 DNA reads as TGTGCCAGTAGCCTCCGCAGGGGGCCCGGCGTGATCAATCAGCCCCAGCATTTT.

The rearrangement joins TRBV10-3 to TRBJ2-5; 7 bases agree with TRBD2. J gave up 0 bases and V 6 bases, and 7 bases lay outside the gene matches. This CDR3 has 15 residues. Looked up from germline, CDR1 is ENHRY and CDR2 is SYGVKD. The DNA of the CDR3 is TGTGCCATCAGGGCTAGCGGTACAAACCAAGAGACCCAGTACTTC. Translated, it gives CAIRASGTNQETQYF.

The V gene is TRBV27, the J gene TRBJ2-5; a possible D gene is TRBD2 (5 bases). Trimming left V 1 base short and J 7 bases short, with 13 bases between. There are 14 residues in the CDR3. Germline-derived CDR1 and CDR2 are MNHEY and SMNVEV (reference sequence). The CDR3 spells CASSLLGQAGTQYF. For the CDR3, the DNA is TGTGCCAGCAGTTTATTGGGTCAGGCGGGGACCCAGTACTTC.

This clone was detected only once. The V gene is TRBV2, the J gene TRBJ1-1, with a tentative D call TRBD1 (6 bases). The CDR3 has 14 residues. Between the trimmed V and J ends, which lost 1 base and 7 bases, there was a span of 13 bases. Germline CDR1 reads SNHLY; CDR2 reads FYNNEI. The DNA for the CDR3 is TGTGCCAGCAGTGAAGGTCAGGGGATCTTTGAAGCTTTCTTT. It encodes CASSEGQGIFEAFF.

This clone showed up just a few times. The chain employs TRBV20-1 and TRBJ1-1; TRBD1 might be the D (5 bases). The CDR3 totals 11 residues. Trimming took 1 base from V and 11 from J, leaving 11 bases between them. The germline CDR1 and CDR2 sequences are DFQATT and SNEGSKA (reference sequence). The CDR3 spells CSARVGGGAFF. CDR3 nucleotides: TGCAGTGCTAGAGTTGGTGGGGGGGCTTTCTTT.

CDR3 loop: CASSLEIRGNEQFF. The DNA of the CDR3 is TGTGCCAGCAGCTTAGAGATTCGCGGCAATGAGCAGTTCTTC. This chain joins TRBV7-9 and TRBJ2-1; unclear D gene. CDR3 length equals 14 residues. Germline-derived CDR1 and CDR2 are SEHNR and FQNEAQ (reference sequence). With 1 base removed from V and 6 bases from J, the gap between germline ends came to 10 bases.